This T cell receptor (beta chain) emerged from a study of blood T cell repertoires in COVID-19 (dated by TCRdb to about 2020). As for the study more broadly: Samples covering the acute and convalescent phases of COVID-19 were provided by collaborators in the United States, Italy and Spain. Subjects who had been exposed to COVID-19, were actively infected with it, or had recovered from it provided the deeply sampled blood TCRbeta repertoires that made up the dataset. HLA class I and class II types, where available, came from metadata supplied by the sample provider rather than from assay-based typing. The samples were drawn from the first 160 participants of the ongoing ImmuneRACE study and from over 950 subjects provided by 6 global collaborators. A freely available public database, intended as a resource for researchers studying the immune response to SARS-CoV-2, is where the repertoires were released. Sample metadata almost always included a de-identified subject ID, COVID-19 status, age in years and sex. The material from the prospective study consisted of cDNA or gDNA derived from T cells, B-cell-depleted T cells, or PBMCs.

Participants in the prospective study were aged roughly 18 to 90 years, lived in about two dozen United States geographic areas, and enrolled through a virtual design. In the prospective study, cohorts were assigned on the basis of participant-reported clinical history obtained from a screening survey and a study questionnaire. In the prospective study, whole blood, serum and a nasopharyngeal or oropharyngeal swab were collected from each participant by mobile phlebotomists. Prospective study participants could optionally give additional blood draws and questionnaires over an approximately 2-month period. Before DNA extraction, blood samples from the prospective study were shipped at room temperature or frozen. The paper as a whole reports these results and caveats: The quantity of clinical and demographic metadata differed by source and by participant and was supplied without curation.

TCRbeta CDR3 regions were amplified from genomic DNA by means of the immunoSEQ Assay, a bias-controlled multiplex PCR. For the original study's pipeline: The number of nucleated cells in each sample was estimated by amplification of reference gene primers within the assay. To quantify the absolute abundance of each unique TCRbeta CDR3 rearrangement, sequence reads were collapsed and filtered. For each sample, productive Simpson clonality was calculated as the square root of Simpson's diversity index over productive rearrangements. TCRdb stores this immuneACCESS table with in-frame sequences only. Part of the clones is absent; in the studies checked, under half of the shortfall reflects unresolved V genes, and no reason is known for the rest. V, J and clone size reflect that table, while D and trimming were determined from the DNA. The sample has under 300,000 clones on record, roughly 88% of them singletons. Together, the top ten hold about 2.5% of the sample.

V is cut by 2 bases and J by 12 bases, and the space between the germline ends is 16 bases. CDR1 SGHAT and CDR2 FQNNGV are derived from the germline V gene. The CDR3 spans 13 residues, from the cysteine through the phenylalanine. The kept DNA is CDR3 alone, 39 bases in frame from the first base. A few counts support this clone. There is no known antigen for this receptor. No much larger clone exists at a distance of one base, and base qualities are not known. Sequenced sample: PBMCs or T cells enriched from blood (not recorded which). The TCR originated in a woman in her 40s with acute COVID-19. This chain is built from TRBV11-2 and TRBJ1-1; the D gene is possibly TRBD1, with 5 bases matching. CDR3 region: CASSLIWGGSTFF. The sequenced DNA is TGTGCCAGCAGCTTAATTTGGGGGGGATCGACTTTCTTT.